Listed below are T cell receptor beta chains from one sample, sequenced in a study of T cell responses to AZD1222 COVID-19 vaccine. Assay: immunoSEQ multiplex PCR; the TCRdb copy retains only in-frame clones and omits some. The sample consists of about 150,000 clones, around nine tenths of them appearing once. The input for sequencing was peripheral blood, taken on day 0 of AZD1222 vaccination. The receptors stem from an adult in good health. Each CDR3 is given with its conserved first and last residue. Each record gives: J gene, clone size, D gene, V gene, CDR3 protein, CDR3 DNA. The D gene is left open where the match is weak. Rows give clone size only sometimes, using once, few, many, or a class for an expanded clone.

TRBJ2-4 . . TRBV2 CASTISPGAVAKNIQYF TGTGCCAGCACCATTAGTCCAGGGGCCGTAGCCAAAAACATTCAGTACTTC
TRBJ1-3 . . TRBV4-1 CASSQDPTRDSGNTIYF TGCGCCAGCAGCCAAGATCCCACCAGAGACTCTGGAAACACCATATATTTT
TRBJ2-3 . TRBD2 TRBV7-9 CASSLITAGDTDTQYF TGTGCCAGCAGCTTAATTACGGCGGGGGACACAGATACGCAGTATTTT
TRBJ2-3 . . TRBV18 CASSPPQGTDTQYF TGTGCCAGCTCACCACCGCAAGGCACAGATACGCAGTATTTT
TRBJ1-2 . TRBD1 TRBV28 CASSYSDRDYSYGYTF TGTGCCAGCAGTTATTCGGACAGGGACTATTCCTATGGCTACACCTTC
TRBJ1-2 once . TRBV28 CASSSLPGNYGYTF TGTGCCAGCAGTTCACTTCCCGGGAACTATGGCTACACCTTC
TRBJ1-1 . . TRBV9 CASSVGGVEEAFF TGTGCCAGCAGCGTAGGAGGGGTAGAGGAAGCTTTCTTT
TRBJ1-2 . . TRBV5-4 CASSFERSYTF TGTGCCAGCAGCTTTGAACGATCCTACACCTTC
TRBJ2-7 . TRBD2 TRBV3-1/TRBV3-2 CASSQGGAGYFTEQYF TGTGCCAGCAGCCAGGGCGGAGCGGGATATTTTACCGAGCAGTACTTC
TRBJ2-7 . . TRBV7-8 CASSLEGSTIYEQYF TGTGCCAGCAGCTTAGAGGGCAGTACCATCTACGAGCAGTACTTC
TRBJ2-5 . . TRBV5-4 CASSFGREVEQYF TGTGCCAGCAGCTTTGGGCGTGAAGTGGAACAGTACTTC
TRBJ2-7 once TRBD2 TRBV29-1 CSVGAFKRLAGEEQYF TGCAGCGTTGGGGCCTTTAAACGACTAGCGGGAGAAGAGCAGTACTTC
TRBJ2-7 . . TRBV15 CATSRGTDSYEQYF TGTGCCACCAGCAGAGGGACGGACTCCTACGAGCAGTACTTC
TRBJ2-3 . . TRBV28 CASRSSASTDTQYF TGTGCCAGCAGATCCAGTGCTAGCACAGATACGCAGTATTTT
TRBJ2-7 . TRBD1 TRBV19 CASSVATGQGLGYEQYF TGTGCCAGTAGCGTCGCCACGGGACAGGGTTTAGGGTACGAGCAGTACTTC
TRBJ1-5 . . TRBV24-1 CATSGTMGDQPQHF TGTGCCACCAGTGGGACCATGGGCGATCAGCCCCAGCATTTT
TRBJ1-6 . TRBD1 TRBV28 CASSFNRGSYNSPLHF TGTGCCAGCAGTTTTAACAGGGGTTCCTATAATTCACCCCTCCACTTT
TRBJ2-2 . TRBD1 TRBV3-1/TRBV3-2 CASSQGQGAVGELFF TGTGCCAGCAGCCAGGGACAGGGGGCCGTCGGGGAGCTGTTTTTT
TRBJ2-7 . . TRBV9 CASSPPSSYEQYF TGTGCCAGCAGCCCACCCTCTAGCTACGAGCAGTACTTC
TRBJ1-5 . . TRBV19 CASSINSYSNQPQHF TGTGCCAGTAGTATTAACAGCTATAGCAATCAGCCCCAGCATTTT
TRBJ1-5 . TRBD1 TRBV28 CASRRGHAGQSLPQHF TGTGCCAGCAGACGAGGCCATGCGGGACAGAGTCTGCCCCAGCATTTT
TRBJ1-6 . TRBD1 TRBV27 CASSSGQTVNSPLHF TGTGCCAGCAGTTCGGGACAGACGGTTAATTCACCCCTCCACTTT
TRBJ1-5 . . TRBV27 CASSLVAGSNQPQHF TGTGCCAGCAGTTTAGTTGCAGGTTCAAATCAGCCCCAGCATTTT
TRBJ2-5 . . TRBV11-3 CASSLGPQETQYF TGTGCCAGCAGCTTGGGACCCCAAGAGACCCAGTACTTC
TRBJ2-7 few . TRBV11-1 CASSFRRESFEQYF TGTGCCAGCAGCTTTAGGAGGGAGTCATTCGAGCAGTACTTC
TRBJ2-3 . TRBD1 TRBV6-6 CASSLGQGRDTQYF TGTGCCAGCAGTTTGGGACAGGGGAGAGATACGCAGTATTTT
TRBJ1-2 . . TRBV9 CASSGRDNDYTF TGTGCCAGCAGCGGCAGGGACAACGACTACACCTTC
TRBJ1-1 once . TRBV4-3 CASSQVYLNTEAFF TGCGCCAGCAGCCAAGTCTACCTGAACACTGAAGCTTTCTTT
TRBJ1-1 . . TRBV2 CASTLTPPAKAFF TGTGCCAGCACATTGACTCCCCCCGCGAAGGCTTTCTTT
TRBJ1-5 . . TRBV4-1 CASSRVPVQGQPQHF TGCGCCAGCAGCCGCGTACCCGTACAGGGTCAGCCCCAGCATTTT
TRBJ1-1 . . TRBV7-6 CASSLAQDGGTNTEAFF TGTGCCAGCAGCTTAGCGCAGGACGGGGGGACTAACACTGAAGCTTTCTTT
TRBJ2-2 . TRBD2 TRBV2 CASSPAGPTGELFF TGTGCCAGCAGTCCAGCGGGACCCACCGGGGAGCTGTTTTTT
TRBJ2-3 . . TRBV12-3/TRBV12-4 CASSFFSDTQYF TGTGCCAGCAGTTTTTTCTCAGATACGCAGTATTTT
TRBJ2-1 . TRBD1 TRBV2 CALGPDRDHNEQFF TGTGCCTTGGGCCCGGACAGGGACCACAATGAGCAGTTCTTC
TRBJ1-2 . . TRBV7-2 CASSGWANYGYTF TGTGCCAGCAGCGGGTGGGCTAACTATGGCTACACCTTC
TRBJ2-7 . . TRBV21-1 CASSMQARDEQYF TGTGCCAGCAGCATGCAGGCAAGGGACGAGCAGTACTTC
TRBJ2-5 . . TRBV20-1 CSAPLMETQYF TGCAGTGCGCCACTAATGGAGACCCAGTACTTC
TRBJ1-5 . . TRBV6-1 CASSEIRVNQPQHF TGTGCCAGCAGTGAAATACGGGTAAATCAGCCCCAGCATTTT
TRBJ1-5 once . TRBV4-2 CASSQDSMGRGNQPQHF TGTGCCAGCAGCCAAGACTCTATGGGTCGTGGCAATCAGCCCCAGCATTTT
TRBJ2-1 . . TRBV29-1 CSARYPTYNEQFF TGCAGCGCGAGGTACCCTACCTACAATGAGCAGTTCTTC
TRBJ2-2 . . TRBV9 CASSVDVDPNTGELFF TGTGCCAGCAGCGTAGATGTGGATCCGAACACCGGGGAGCTGTTTTTT
TRBJ2-2 . . TRBV7-9 CASSLVLAGSNTGELFF TGTGCCAGCAGCTTAGTTCTAGCCGGTTCGAACACCGGGGAGCTGTTTTTT
TRBJ1-6 . TRBD1 TRBV19 CASSSGQGNSPLHF TGTGCCAGTAGTAGCGGACAGGGGAATTCACCCCTCCACTTT
TRBJ2-2 . . TRBV27 CASGTPNTGELFF TGTGCCAGCGGGACACCGAACACCGGGGAGCTGTTTTTT
TRBJ2-7 . TRBD2 TRBV19 CASSTPTSGSSYEQYF TGTGCCAGTAGTACTCCGACTAGCGGGAGCTCCTACGAGCAGTACTTC
TRBJ1-5 . TRBD1 TRBV19 CASSPGQTNNQPQHF TGTGCCAGTAGCCCGGGACAGACCAACAATCAGCCCCAGCATTTT
TRBJ1-2 few TRBD1 TRBV28 CASSDPGQGGGYTF TGTGCCAGCAGCGACCCGGGACAGGGGGGAGGCTACACCTTC
TRBJ1-5 . TRBD1 TRBV2 CASSEGTGFQPQHF TGTGCCAGCAGTGAAGGGACAGGGTTTCAGCCCCAGCATTTT
TRBJ1-6 . TRBD1 TRBV18 CASSPEGQGVSPLHF TGTGCCAGCTCACCAGAGGGACAGGGGGTTTCACCCCTCCACTTT
TRBJ1-1 . TRBD1 TRBV6-5 CASSSPRTGNTEAFF TGTGCCAGCAGTTCCCCAAGGACAGGGAACACTGAAGCTTTCTTT
TRBJ2-7 . . TRBV19 CASSLTRDSSYEQYF TGTGCCAGTAGTCTTACAAGGGATTCTTCCTACGAGCAGTACTTC
TRBJ2-2 . TRBD2 TRBV4-1 CASSQGWISGTVTGELFF TGCGCCAGCAGCCAAGGGTGGATTAGCGGGACGGTCACCGGGGAGCTGTTTTTT
TRBJ2-1 . . TRBV3-1/TRBV3-2 CASSHEGNEQFF TGTGCCAGCAGCCACGAGGGGAATGAGCAGTTCTTC
TRBJ1-3 . TRBD1 TRBV7-2 CASSFTGGNSGNTIYF TGTGCCAGCAGCTTCACAGGGGGGAACTCTGGAAACACCATATATTTT
TRBJ2-1 . . TRBV19 CASSWLNEQFF TGTGCCAGTAGTTGGCTAAATGAGCAGTTCTTC